This T cell receptor beta chain was found in a study of shared clonotypes between healthy human individuals. Per the study methods: Without quality scores, immunoSEQ junctional reads could not be filtered like full-length reads. The data were produced by immunoSEQ multiplex PCR, yet TCRdb's version contains in-frame clones alone and is incomplete. V and J calls and clone size are given by that table; D and trimming were obtained from the DNA. The sample lists nearly 750,000 clones; around 77% were seen once. V lost 1 base and J 6 bases, leaving 14 bases between the germline ends. Germline V gene data show CDR1 as SGHNT and CDR2 as YYREEE (reference sequence). The CDR3 is 15 amino acids.

J is TRBJ2-1 and V is TRBV5-4; D possibly corresponds to TRBD2 (6 bases). Sequenced material: memory CD4+ T cells sorted from blood. Subset meaning: CD45RA-negative fraction. This TCR was recovered from a woman aged 25 to 45 in good health. The CDR3 protein is CASSLSTRGPNEQFF. CDR3 bases: TGTGCCAGCAGCTTGTCGACTAGAGGTCCCAATGAGCAGTTCTTC.